This T cell receptor beta chain was recorded in a study of shared clonotypes between healthy human individuals. As to this clone: The antigen is undetermined.

Donors had no recently reported acute infections or vaccinations and were HIV-negative. Sorted-subset replicate PCRs used around 200 ng DNA, some 31,000 T cell genomes. TCRdb's table, derived via immunoSEQ multiplex PCR, lists solely in-frame clones and lacks some. Seen here are 98,000 or so clones, 68% observed once, and the top ten hold around 26%. Study observations and caveats: Rarefaction showed sorted-subset sequencing was incomplete despite large depth.

The sequenced sample was memory CD8+ T cells sorted from blood. Subset here: CD45RO+ cells pooled with CCR7-negative TemRA cells. The origin of this receptor is a woman between 25 and 40 years old in good health.

The CDR3 DNA reads as TGTGCCAGTAGTATTTTGGGACAGGGCGGATATCAGCCCCAGCATTTT. This codes for CASSILGQGGYQPQHF. This chain joins TRBV19 and TRBJ1-5; 9 bases line up with TRBD1. The CDR3 runs to 16 residues. The trim removed 3 bases at V and 5 bases at J, leaving 8 bases unmatched. Germline V gene data show CDR1 as LNHDA and CDR2 as SQIVND (reference sequence).